This TCR beta chain comes out of a study of blood T cells in healthy people across ages. Study results and caveats: Diversity estimated from one million T cells was considered an underestimate. In older individuals, TCR beta diversity per million T cells was lower, falling roughly linearly with age. Donor CMV status, an unknown factor, possibly confounded changes in expanded clonotypes.

Trimming left V 4 bases short and J 2 bases short, with 10 bases between. CDR1 and CDR2 from the germline V gene are WNHNN and SYGVQD (reference sequence). This CDR3 is built from 14 residues. Using a J-beta primer mix together with a sample-barcoded 5' primer, a second PCR was run for 7 to 11 cycles. Each cDNA molecule carried a tag from a template-switch adaptor that contained 12 random nucleotides. TCRdb re-analysed the 5' RACE reads in MiXCR, keeping a single row per CDR3 protein. The sample contains 1.5 million to 2 million distinct CDR3 sequences, about 31% of which appear only once. Comment on this clonotype: The antigen is unknown.

The TCR was taken from a woman aged 25 to 39 in good health. Sequencing used blood. The chain uses TRBV10-1 and TRBJ2-3, with D perhaps being TRBD1 or TRBD2 (5 bases each). Here the CDR3 DNA reads TGCGCCAGCAGTGGTGGGGACCCCACAGATACGCAGTATTTT. Protein sequence: CASSGGDPTDTQYF.